This entry concerns a single T cell receptor (beta chain). The sample belongs to a study of blood T cell repertoires in COVID-19. Looking at the study overall: T cells, B-cell-depleted T cells, or PBMCs supplied cDNA or gDNA.

Original methodology: Reference gene primer amplification in the assay estimated nucleated cell counts. Libraries were prepared by immunoSEQ multiplex PCR; TCRdb keeps only in-frame clonotypes and omits some of them. Clone size and V and J calls were adopted from that table, with D and trimming inferred from the DNA. Of roughly 190,000 clones listed, about 81% are singletons. Germline V gene lookup returns CDR1 KGHSH and CDR2 LQKENI. The J segment lost 3 bases and the V segment lost 5 bases, leaving 13 bases of the junction unmatched. This CDR3 has 17 amino acids. Material for sequencing was peripheral blood. The rearrangement joins TRBV18 to TRBJ2-4; 7 bases line up with TRBD1. The clonotype originates from a man aged 30-40 years with active or convalescent COVID-19. The CDR3 coding sequence is TGTGCCAGCTCAGCCCTGATGACAGGGTCTGGCAAAAACATTCAGTACTTC. Its translation: CASSALMTGSGKNIQYF.